This T cell receptor (beta chain) was retrieved from a study of T cell clonotyping in hematopoietic cell transplantation. Study-level information: Recipient samples before transplant were obtained post-cytoreduction. General study results and limits: Recipient TCR diversity dropped after transplant; expanded clonotypes rose from day 30 to 180.

Noted time point: recipient sample about 28 days before transplant, after cytoreduction. V was shortened by 6 bases and J by 4 bases, with 5 bases between the two germline ends. The CDR3 consists of 11 residues. The germline V gene encodes CDR1 SGDLS and CDR2 YYNGEE. Assay used: immunoSEQ multiplex PCR; TCRdb lists only in-frame clones, some missing. The sample has about 20,000 clones; approximately 85% are singletons. Turning to this clone: Its target is not known.

The source material was peripheral blood mononuclear cells, sampled before stem cell transplant. This clonotype originated in a man aged 50 to 60 with acute myeloid leukemia. Some clones in this sample may be carry-over from other donors' samples. The V call is TRBV9, the J call TRBJ1-3; the D is unclear. CDR3 protein: CASNSGNTIYF. As DNA, the CDR3 is TGTGCCAGCAATTCGGGAAACACCATATATTTT.